Following are 26 T cell receptor beta chains from one sample sequenced in a study of T cells in Graves' hyperthyroidism and ophthalmopathy (dated by TCRdb to about 2019). The library was obtained by multiplex PCR. The instrument was an Illumina HiSeq 2000. TCR beta CDR3 regions were amplified from RNA transcripts. The TCR CDR3 was subjected to a first round of RT-PCR using the HTBI primer set and the Qiagen OneStep RT-PCR kit. TCRdb trimmed the raw reads at Q25, called clones with MiXCR and kept productive beta chains. All rows with the same CDR3 protein become a single entry with the most common DNA and genes. The sample includes about 840,000 distinct CDR3 sequences, with approximately 40% observed a single time. The ten largest clones add up to 7% to 10% of the sample. The sample taken for sequencing was blood. These receptors were taken from a man in his late teens or twenties with Graves' hyperthyroidism.

In the case of this clonotype: This may arise from a read error, as a much more abundant clone is one base away. The rearrangement links TRBV29-1 to TRBJ1-1, with D maybe TRBD1 (5 bases). Germline assignment: CDR1 SQVTM and CDR2 ANQGSEA. V was cut by 2 bases and J by 9 bases, with 13 bases left in between. The CDR3 is 12 amino acids. As DNA, the CDR3 is TGCAGCGTTGAACGGGGGACCGCTAAAGCTTTCTTT. Translation gives CSVERGTAKAFF.

The chain joins TRBV7-8 to TRBJ2-3; 9 bases agree with TRBD2. Germline CDR1 is SGHVS and CDR2 is FQNEAQ. Trimming at V came to 1 base and at J to 4 bases, leaving 6 bases not matched to a gene. The CDR3 totals 16 residues. The CDR3 region has the DNA TGTGCCAGCAGCTTAGAAGGCGGGAGGGCGTCAGATACGCAGTATTTT. Translated, it gives CASSLEGGRASDTQYF.

This sequence joins TRBV19 and TRBJ2-6; possibly TRBD1 or TRBD2 for D (7 bases each). V lost 7 bases, J lost 0 bases, and 22 bases lay in between. The CDR3 spans 19 residues. CDR1 LNHDA and CDR2 SQIVND come from the germline V gene (reference sequence). Written as DNA, the CDR3 is TGTGCCAGTACCAAGGACGGCAGGGGGGGGCCCTCTGGGGCCAACGTCCTGACTTTC. As protein: CASTKDGRGGPSGANVLTF.

This clonotype was counted many times. The chain recombines TRBV7-2 with TRBJ2-5; D is perhaps TRBD1 (6 bases). Trimming pared 3 bases from V and 9 bases from J, leaving 11 bases between. Germline-derived CDR1 and CDR2 are SGHTA and FQGNSA. The CDR3 is made up of 12 amino acids. CDR3 bases: TGTGCCAGCAGCTTGGGGGCCGGGGCCCAGTACTTC. Protein product: CASSLGAGAQYF.

This clonotype was detected ten times or more. V usage is TRBV10-3 and J usage is TRBJ1-1; TRBD1 matches 7 bases. The CDR3 contains 13 residues. Trimming cost V 3 bases and J 4 bases; bases outside gene matches: 2. Germline V gene sequence: CDR1 ENHRY, CDR2 SYGVKD. The CDR3, as DNA: TGTGCCATCAGTGAAGACAGGGTCACTGAAGCTTTCTTT. Encoded protein: CAISEDRVTEAFF.

As to this clonotype: Its ends do not fully match the called genes, so a read error is possible. This chain joins TRBV5-6 and TRBJ2-7, with 9 bases lining up with TRBD1. CDR3 size: 12 residues. CDR1 is SGHDT and CDR2 is YYEEEE in the germline V gene. The CDR3 DNA reads as TGTGCCAGCAGCTTGACCGGGACAGGGCCCTCTTTC. It translates to CASSLTGTGPSF.

The rearrangement uses TRBV20-1 and TRBJ2-7; the match to TRBD2 covers 16 bases. The CDR3 runs 18 residues. Trimming removed 4 bases from V and 0 bases from J; junction bases left unmatched: 9. Germline loops: CDR1 DFQATT, CDR2 SNEGSKA (reference sequence). The CDR3 protein is CSAKGTSGRVLTSYEQYF. As DNA, the CDR3 is TGCAGTGCTAAAGGGACTAGCGGGAGGGTCCTAACCTCCTACGAGCAGTACTTC.

This chain links TRBV12-3 or TRBV12-4 with TRBJ2-7; D call uncertain. CDR3 length equals 14 residues. V was trimmed by 5 bases and J by 6 bases, leaving 17 bases between them. Here the CDR3 DNA reads TGTGCCAGCAGTCTTCAGTCACCCCCCGGCGAGCAGTACTTC. Its protein is CASSLQSPPGEQYF.

To note about this clonotype: A much larger clone is a single base away; this may be a read error. The rearrangement joins TRBV9 to TRBJ2-6, with D unresolved. The CDR3 has 15 residues. From germline, CDR1 is SGDLS and CDR2 YYNGEE. V was pared by 0 bases and J by 2 bases, with 6 bases between. CDR3 DNA: TGTGCCAGCAGCGTAGAGGGTGCTGGGGCCAACGTCCTGACTTTC. Translating it yields CASSVEGAGANVLTF. Drawing the rest from reference TRBV9 and TRBJ2-6, the complete variable domain is DSGVTQTPKHLITATGQRVTLRCSPRSGDLSVYWYQQSLDQGLQFLIQYYNGEERAKGNILERFSAQQFPDLHSELNLSSLELGDSALYFCASSVEGAGANVLTFGAGSRLTVL.

This clonotype has only a few counts. The V gene is TRBV7-2, the J gene TRBJ1-1; maybe TRBD1 (6 bases). Germline CDR1 is SGHTA and CDR2 is FQGNSA. V gave up 6 bases and J gave up 4 bases, with 21 bases separating them. The CDR3 extends over 16 amino acids. This CDR3 is CASSLMGRGASTEAFF. The CDR3 DNA reads TGTGCCAGCAGTCTTATGGGGCGGGGGGCATCCACTGAAGCTTTCTTT. The whole variable domain, remainder taken from reference TRBV7-2 and TRBJ1-1, is GAGVSQSPSNKVTEKGKDVELRCDPISGHTALYWYRQSLGQGLEFLIYFQGNSAPDKSGLPSDRFSAERTGGSVSTLTIQRTQQEDSAVYLCASSLMGRGASTEAFFGQGTRLTVV.

This clonotype was recorded many times. The rearrangement links TRBV15 to TRBJ2-5; a possible D gene is TRBD1 (5 bases). The length of the CDR3 is 16 residues. Trimming left V 0 bases short and J 5 bases short, with 16 bases between. Germline values: CDR1 LNHNV, CDR2 YYDKDF (reference sequence). CDR3 nucleotides: TGTGCCACCAGCAGAGATCAGGAAAGGGGTGGCGAGACCCAGTACTTC. Translating it yields CATSRDQERGGETQYF. The variable domain in full, completed from reference TRBV15 and TRBJ2-5, reads DAMVIQNPRYQVTQFGKPVTLSCSQTLNHNVMYWYQQKSSQAPKLLFHYYDKDFNNEADTPDNFQSRRPNTSFCFLDIRSPGLGDTAMYLCATSRDQERGGETQYFGPGTRLLVL.

In this sample, this clonotype turned up many times. This sequence joins TRBV19 and TRBJ1-5, with TRBD1 identical over 10 bases. V shed 4 bases, J shed 7 bases, and the junction held 4 bases outside the gene matches. Germline V lookup: CDR1 LNHDA, CDR2 SQIVND (reference sequence). The CDR3 totals 14 residues. DNA of the CDR3: TGTGCCAGTAGTACGACAGGGGGCGTGCAGCCCCAGCATTTT. It codes for CASSTTGGVQPQHF. The full variable domain, completed using reference TRBV19 and TRBJ1-5, is DGGITQSPKYLFRKEGQNVTLSCEQNLNHDAMYWYRQDPGQGLRLIYYSQIVNDFQKGDIAEGYSVSREKKESFPLTVTSAQKNPTAFYLCASSTTGGVQPQHFGDGTRLSIL.

The chain links TRBV25-1 to TRBJ1-2, with D possibly matching TRBD1 (6 bases). This CDR3 comprises 14 residues. V was clipped by 4 bases and J by 5 bases, with 14 bases between them. Germline V gives CDR1 MGHDK, CDR2 SYGVNS. CDR3 nucleotide sequence: TGTGCCAGCAGTGTACAGGGAGATGGATATGGCTACACCTTC. Translating gives CASSVQGDGYGYTF.

In its sample, this clonotype was seen a few times. This chain connects TRBV7-9 to TRBJ2-2; D unresolved. This CDR3 region has 16 residues. Deletions cut 1 base from V and 4 bases from J, with 13 bases between. Germline V lookup: CDR1 SEHNR, CDR2 FQNEAQ (reference sequence). The CDR3 nucleotides are TGTGCCAGCAGCTTAGTAGCAACGACCCTCACCGGGGAGCTGTTTTTT. The encoded protein is CASSLVATTLTGELFF.

This clonotype was counted ten times or more. Germline and junction disagree at one end, which may indicate a read error. The CDR3 protein is CASSLTGSYGYTF. The CDR3 region has the DNA TGTGCCAGCAGTCTGACAGGCTCCTATGGCTACACCTTC. This chain links TRBV5-1 with TRBJ1-2; D is possibly TRBD1 (6 bases). The CDR3 extends over 13 amino acids. The germline CDR1 and CDR2 sequences are SGHRS and YFSETQ.

The V gene is TRBV7-9, the J gene TRBJ1-3; no definite D call. V gave up 5 bases and J gave up 0 bases, with 14 bases separating them. The CDR3 contains 16 residues. Germline values: CDR1 SEHNR, CDR2 FQNEAQ (reference sequence). The CDR3 sequence: CASSPWTPNSGNTIYF. In DNA form, the CDR3 reads TGTGCCAGCAGCCCATGGACGCCCAACTCTGGAAACACCATATATTTT.

V gene TRBV10-3 combines with J gene TRBJ2-7, with D hard to call. This CDR3 region has 12 residues. Per the germline V gene, CDR1 is ENHRY and CDR2 is SYGVKD. Trimming removed 8 bases from V and 0 bases from J, with 8 bases in between. The CDR3 coding sequence is TGTGCCATCGGTGGGCTCTCCTACGAGCAGTACTTC. Its translation: CAIGGLSYEQYF.

This clonotype was seen repeatedly, ten times or more. The V gene is TRBV7-3, the J gene TRBJ1-1, with D hard to call. Germline assignment: CDR1 SGHTA and CDR2 FQGTGA. This CDR3 is built from 13 residues. Trimming cost V 5 bases and J 2 bases, with 9 bases left between them. The CDR3 protein is CASSEQRNTEAFF. The DNA of the CDR3 is TGTGCCAGCAGCGAACAGAGAAACACTGAAGCTTTCTTT.

About this clonotype itself: Mismatch with germline at one junction end may stem from a read error. The chain links TRBV24-1 to TRBJ1-1; D not resolved. CDR1 and CDR2 (germline): KGHDR, SFDVKD. The CDR3 extends over 12 amino acids. The CDR3 reads CATSDRNAEAFF. In DNA form, the CDR3 reads TGTGCCACCAGCGATAGGAACGCTGAAGCTTTCTTT.

This clonotype was seen a few times. The J gene is TRBJ2-7, the V gene TRBV7-9; 8 bases align to TRBD1. CDR3 length: 16 residues. J was trimmed by 7 bases and V by 1 base; bases with no gene match: 12. CDR1 and CDR2 (germline): SEHNR, FQNEAQ (reference sequence). The CDR3 spells CASSLVGGQEKVEQYF. CDR3 in DNA: TGTGCCAGCAGCTTAGTGGGGGGACAGGAGAAGGTTGAGCAGTACTTC.

The chain is built from TRBV14 and TRBJ1-6; D may be TRBD1 (6 bases). V lost 3 bases and J 0 bases, leaving 15 bases between the germline ends. This CDR3 region has 18 residues. Germline CDR1 reads SGHDN; CDR2 reads FVKESK. In DNA, the CDR3 is TGTGCCAGCAGCCACCCGGACAGCGCTAGCTCCTATAATTCACCCCTCCACTTT. The encoded protein is CASSHPDSASSYNSPLHF.

This clonotype occurred a few times. The chain links TRBV5-1 to TRBJ1-1, with a possible D match to TRBD1 (5 bases). V was cut by 2 bases and J by 4 bases, with 12 bases left in between. This CDR3 comprises 14 residues. Germline V gene lookup returns CDR1 SGHRS and CDR2 YFSETQ. The CDR3 bases are TGCGCCAGCAGCTTAGGGGAGGGACGCACTGAAGCTTTCTTT. Its translation: CASSLGEGRTEAFF.

As DNA, the CDR3 is TGTGCCACCAGCAGCCAGGGGACCTCCTACGAGCAGTACTTC. It codes for CATSSQGTSYEQYF. The rearrangement links TRBV15 to TRBJ2-7, with TRBD1 as a possible D gene (6 bases). Trimming left V 3 bases short and J 0 bases short, with 9 bases between. The CDR3 runs 14 residues. From germline, CDR1 is LNHNV and CDR2 YYDKDF (reference sequence).

Only one count was recorded for this clonotype. This may arise from a read error, as a much more abundant clone is one base away. This chain joins TRBV24-1 and TRBJ1-1, with D uncertain. Trimming stripped 11 bases from V and 4 bases from J, with 25 bases between. The CDR3 length is 16 residues. The germline CDR1 and CDR2 sequences are KGHDR and SFDVKD. The CDR3, as DNA: TGTGCCAGCAGGTCCCCCGGGATAGATTGTTCCACTGAAGCTTTCTTT. Translation: CASRSPGIDCSTEAFF.

The V gene is TRBV5-6, the J gene TRBJ2-7; perhaps TRBD1 as D (6 bases). The germline CDR1 and CDR2 sequences are SGHDT and YYEEEE. The V end was cut by 0 bases, the J end by 3 bases, with 16 bases between. CDR3 size: 16 residues. The CDR3 nucleotides read TGTGCCAGCAGCTTGGTTGGGACATCAGGGAACTACGAGCAGTACTTC. Its protein product is CASSLVGTSGNYEQYF. The variable domain in full, with the rest retrieved from reference TRBV5-6 and TRBJ2-7, is DAGVTQSPTHLIKTRGQQVTLRCSPKSGHDTVSWYQQALGQGPQFIFQYYEEEERQRGNFPDRFSGHQFPNYSSELNVNALLLGDSALYLCASSLVGTSGNYEQYFGPGTRLTVT.

The J gene is TRBJ1-5, the V gene TRBV12-3 or TRBV12-4; D unresolved. The CDR3 contains 15 residues. V lost 3 bases and J 3 bases, leaving 12 bases between the germline ends. The CDR3 sequence is CASSLARTDNQPQHF. The CDR3 DNA reads as TGTGCCAGCAGTTTGGCCAGGACGGACAATCAGCCCCAGCATTTT.